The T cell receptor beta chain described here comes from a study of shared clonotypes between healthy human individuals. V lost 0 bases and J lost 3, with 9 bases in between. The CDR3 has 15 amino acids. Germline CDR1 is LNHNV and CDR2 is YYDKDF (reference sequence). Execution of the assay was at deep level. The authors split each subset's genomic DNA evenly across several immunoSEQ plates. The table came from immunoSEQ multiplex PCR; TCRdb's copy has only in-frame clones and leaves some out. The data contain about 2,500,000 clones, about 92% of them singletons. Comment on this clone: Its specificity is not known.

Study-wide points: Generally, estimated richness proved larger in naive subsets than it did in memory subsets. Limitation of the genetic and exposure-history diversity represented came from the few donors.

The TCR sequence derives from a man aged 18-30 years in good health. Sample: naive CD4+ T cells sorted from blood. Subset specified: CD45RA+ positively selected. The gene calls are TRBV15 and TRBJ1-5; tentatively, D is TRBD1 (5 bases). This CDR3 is CATSREDRTNQPQHF. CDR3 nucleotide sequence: TGTGCCACCAGCAGAGAAGACAGAACCAATCAGCCCCAGCATTTT.